This TCR beta chain stems from a study of vaccination and CD4 T cells after COVID-19. Overall study: Overlapping peptides of the spike proteins of SARS-CoV-2, HCoV-NL63, HCoV-OC43 and HCoV-229E were used for cell stimulation.

Trimming left V 1 base short and J 5 bases short, with 4 bases between. Germline CDR1 and CDR2: SGHNT and YENEEA. CDR3 length equals 12 residues. Stated treatment: roughly ten-day PBMC culture with coronavirus spike peptide pools or control peptides (ViraFEST assay). Cells were cultured for approximately ten days, and then CD4+ T cells were isolated by negative selection. The Oncomine TCR Beta short-read assay was applied to DNA of cultured CD4+ T cells. TCRdb processed the PCR reads anew with MiXCR; each CDR3 protein has one entry. The table shows under 20,000 distinct CDR3 sequences, with 42% occurring only once. Worth noting for this clonotype: Its target is not known.

The chain recombines TRBV11-3 with TRBJ2-3; no reliable D call. This TCR derives from a human donor who received a COVID-19 vaccine. The source was CD4+ T cells from blood, cultured in vitro, collected before SARS-CoV-2 vaccination. The DNA of the CDR3 is TGTGCCAGCAGCTTAGGATTAGATACGCAGTATTTT. It is translated as CASSLGLDTQYF.